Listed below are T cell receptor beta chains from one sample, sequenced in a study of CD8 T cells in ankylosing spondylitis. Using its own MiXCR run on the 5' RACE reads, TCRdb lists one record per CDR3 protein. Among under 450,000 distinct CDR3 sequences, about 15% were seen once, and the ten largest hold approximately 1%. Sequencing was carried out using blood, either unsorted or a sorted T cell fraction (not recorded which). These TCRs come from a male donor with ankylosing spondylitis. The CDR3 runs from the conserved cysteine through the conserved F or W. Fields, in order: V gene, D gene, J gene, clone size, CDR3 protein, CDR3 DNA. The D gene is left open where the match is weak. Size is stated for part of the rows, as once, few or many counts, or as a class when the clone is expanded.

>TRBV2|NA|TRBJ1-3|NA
CASSESVTGNTIYF
TGTGCCAGCAGTGAGTCAGTAACTGGAAACACCATATATTTT
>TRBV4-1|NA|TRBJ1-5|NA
CASSQDQYQPQHF
TGCGCCAGCAGCCAAGATCAATATCAGCCCCAGCATTTT
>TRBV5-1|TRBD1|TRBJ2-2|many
CASRANPGTATGELFF
TGCGCCAGCAGAGCGAATCCCGGGACAGCCACCGGGGAGCTGTTTTTT
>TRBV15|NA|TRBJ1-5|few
CATSRGSSNQPQHF
TGTGCCACCAGCAGAGGGTCTAGCAATCAGCCCCAGCATTTT
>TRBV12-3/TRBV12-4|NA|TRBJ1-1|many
CASSRSGLNTEAFF
TGTGCCAGCAGTCGGAGCGGATTGAACACTGAAGCTTTCTTT
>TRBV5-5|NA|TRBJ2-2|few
CASSLWRPNTGELFF
TGTGCCAGCAGCTTGTGGCGGCCGAACACCGGGGAGCTGTTTTTT
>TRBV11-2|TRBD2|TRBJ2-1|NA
CASSPRTSGTSYNEQFF
TGTGCCAGCAGCCCCAGGACTAGCGGGACCTCCTACAATGAGCAGTTCTTC
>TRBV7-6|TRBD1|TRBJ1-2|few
CASSPQGARDYGYTF
TGTGCCAGCAGTCCTCAGGGGGCGCGGGACTATGGCTACACCTTC
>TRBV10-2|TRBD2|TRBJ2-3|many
CASRKGLAGNTDTQYF
TGCGCCAGCAGGAAGGGACTAGCGGGGAACACAGATACGCAGTATTTT
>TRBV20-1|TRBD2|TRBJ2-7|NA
CSAPLAGAHEQYF
TGCAGTGCTCCTCTAGCGGGAGCCCACGAGCAGTACTTC
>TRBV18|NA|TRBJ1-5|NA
CASSPLSSDQPQHF
TGTGCCAGCTCACCACTAAGCTCCGATCAGCCCCAGCATTTT
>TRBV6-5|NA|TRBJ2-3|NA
CASSNLIQDTQYF
TGTGCCAGCAGTAACCTAATACAAGATACGCAGTATTTT
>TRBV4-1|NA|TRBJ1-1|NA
CASTTAGMNTEAFF
TGCGCCAGCACCACCGCGGGGATGAACACTGAAGCTTTCTTT
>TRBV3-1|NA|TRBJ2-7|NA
CASSHGDYEQYF
TGTGCCAGCAGCCATGGCGACTACGAGCAGTACTTC
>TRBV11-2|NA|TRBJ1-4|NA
CASSHRKIENEKLFF
TGTGCCAGCAGCCACCGGAAGATAGAAAATGAAAAACTGTTTTTT
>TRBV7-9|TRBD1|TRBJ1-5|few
CASSHSQGVDQPQHF
TGTGCCAGCAGCCATTCTCAGGGGGTCGATCAGCCCCAGCATTTT
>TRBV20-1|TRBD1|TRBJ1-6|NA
CSAQAGTDNSPLHF
TGCAGTGCCCAAGCCGGGACAGATAATTCACCCCTCCACTTT
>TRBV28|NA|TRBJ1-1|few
CASSSTGITPEAFF
TGTGCCAGCAGCTCAACGGGGATCACTCCTGAAGCTTTCTTT
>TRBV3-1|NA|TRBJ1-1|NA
CASSHSNRVAFF
TGTGCCAGCAGCCACTCTAACAGGGTCGCTTTCTTT
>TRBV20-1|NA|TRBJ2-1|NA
CSARLGGPNEQFF
TGCAGTGCTAGACTAGGGGGGCCGAATGAGCAGTTCTTC
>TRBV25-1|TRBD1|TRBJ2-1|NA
CASRTSGTGGNEQFF
TGTGCCAGCAGAACATCCGGGACAGGGGGCAATGAGCAGTTCTTC
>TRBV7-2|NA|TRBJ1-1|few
CASSPRGSGEAFF
TGTGCCAGCAGCCCACGAGGATCGGGTGAAGCTTTCTTT
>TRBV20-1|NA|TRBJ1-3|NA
CSASSQESGNTIYF
TGCAGTGCTAGCTCGCAGGAATCTGGAAACACCATATATTTT
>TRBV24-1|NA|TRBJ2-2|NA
CATSDSTRVTGELFF
TGTGCCACCAGTGACTCAACCAGGGTGACCGGGGAGCTGTTTTTT
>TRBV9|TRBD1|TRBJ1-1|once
CASSAHPGQGLDTEAFF
TGTGCCAGCAGCGCCCATCCGGGACAGGGGTTGGACACTGAAGCTTTCTTT
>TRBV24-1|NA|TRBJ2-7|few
CATSEGTYEQYF
TGTGCCACCAGTGAAGGGACCTACGAGCAGTACTTC
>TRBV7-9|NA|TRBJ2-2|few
CASRPTGNTGELFF
TGTGCCAGCAGACCGACAGGGAACACCGGGGAGCTGTTTTTT
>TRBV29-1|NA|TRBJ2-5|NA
CSVEYRSQETQYF
TGCAGCGTTGAATACAGGTCTCAAGAGACCCAGTACTTC
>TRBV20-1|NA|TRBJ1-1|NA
CSARSAQGPYEAFF
TGCAGTGCTAGAAGCGCTCAGGGCCCTTACGAAGCTTTCTTT
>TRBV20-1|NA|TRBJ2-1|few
CSASQDYEGREQFF
TGCAGTGCTAGCCAAGACTACGAGGGCCGTGAGCAGTTCTTC
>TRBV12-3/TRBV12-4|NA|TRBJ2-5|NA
CASSTGHLRSQETQYF
TGTGCCAGCAGTACTGGACACCTGAGGAGCCAAGAGACCCAGTACTTC
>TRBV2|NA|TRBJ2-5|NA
CASAPGVLLQETQYF
TGTGCCAGCGCCCCGGGGGTGCTATTACAAGAGACCCAGTACTTC
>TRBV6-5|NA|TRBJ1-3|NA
CASSYGVSGNTIYF
TGTGCCAGCAGTTACGGCGTCTCTGGAAACACCATATATTTT
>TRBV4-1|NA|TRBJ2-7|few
CASSQDRPGDEQYF
TGCGCCAGCAGCCAAGATCGGCCAGGCGACGAGCAGTACTTC
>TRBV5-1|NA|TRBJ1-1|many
CASSPPRDTEAFF
TGCGCCAGCAGCCCTCCACGGGACACTGAAGCTTTCTTT